Included here is one T cell receptor (beta chain) sequence, with context. The CDR3 length is 16 residues. V shed 4 bases, J shed 4 bases, and the junction held 5 bases outside the gene matches. The germline CDR1 and CDR2 sequences are SGHVS and FNYEAQ. It was RNA transcripts that yielded the amplified TCR beta CDR3 regions. With the HTBI primer set, the TCR CDR3 went through a first round of RT-PCR. TCRdb reanalysed the multiplex PCR reads using MiXCR and keeps one entry per CDR3 protein. The table lists hundreds of thousands of distinct CDR3 sequences, about an eighth of them singletons. This sample stems from a study of T cells in Graves' hyperthyroidism and ophthalmopathy. Overall study context: Peripheral blood was acquired at first diagnosis, ahead of any therapy whatsoever.

Among ophthalmopathy patients, the Clinical Activity Score reached at least 3, the NOSPECS grade reached at least 4, and duration remained under 3 months. This TCR came from a middle-aged woman with Graves' ophthalmopathy. J is TRBJ2-1 and V is TRBV7-6, with 12 bases fitting TRBD2. Material for sequencing was blood. CDR3 in amino acids: CASSSVTSGGYNEQFF. DNA for the CDR3: TGTGCCAGCAGCTCAGTAACTAGCGGGGGGTACAATGAGCAGTTCTTC.